This T cell receptor (beta chain) was sequenced during a study of a mutant IDH1 vaccine in newly diagnosed glioma. Whole-study context: Treated patients, about 60% male and roughly 40% female, averaged about 40 years of age. Study-wide points: Apparently unrelated to pseudoprogression were changes in the top peripheral T cell clonotypes.

About this clone itself: Antigen specificity is unknown.

Time point given: week 5, during vaccination. What each vaccine dose contained was 300 ug of mutant IDH1 20-mer peptide, accompanied by topical imiquimod. The astrocytomas were IDH1-mutant, ATRX-negative, and WHO grade 3 or 4. This table comes from immunoSEQ multiplex PCR, and its TCRdb copy is limited to in-frame clones, with some not included. This table holds around 32,000 clones, roughly 87% found once. This CDR3 contains 15 residues. Trimming left V 4 bases short and J 7 bases short, with 20 bases between. CDR1 is MDHEN, CDR2 SYDVKM, per germline. This clonotype was sampled from a woman between 40 and 50 years old with glioma. Some clones in this sample may be carry-over from other donors' samples. The starting material was peripheral blood mononuclear cells (PBMCs), obtained from a glioma patient whose treatment included an IDH1 peptide vaccine. This chain connects TRBV28 to TRBJ2-7; perhaps D is TRBD1 or TRBD2 (5 bases each). Here the CDR3 DNA reads TGTGCCAGCAGTTCCGCCGGGACGCCCCTTATGGAGCAGTACTTC. Its protein is CASSSAGTPLMEQYF.